These 26 T cell receptor beta chains came from one sample sequenced in a study of blood T cell repertoires in COVID-19. Libraries were prepared by immunoSEQ multiplex PCR; TCRdb keeps only in-frame clonotypes and omits some of them. The sample has about 180,000 clones, approximately 86% seen once. The sample consisted of peripheral blood. These receptors all come from a man older than 75 with COVID-19, enrolled during active disease.

The chain combines TRBV5-1 with TRBJ1-4; D is undetermined. Deletions cut 0 bases from V and 8 bases from J, with 11 bases between. The V gene's germline CDR1 is SGHRS and CDR2 YFSETQ. This CDR3 comprises 14 residues. CDR3 nucleotides: TGCGCCAGCAGCTTGGGCGGGGTACAGGAAAAACTGTTTTTT. Amino acids: CASSLGGVQEKLFF.

The V and J genes are TRBV4-1 and TRBJ1-5, with a tentative D call TRBD1 (6 bases). The CDR3 consists of 20 residues. In germline, CDR1 is MGHRA, CDR2 YSYEKL. The V end lost 3 bases, the J end lost 4 bases, and 28 bases lay between the germline ends. CDR3 sequence: CASSHPPPGRGEGTNQPQHF. DNA of the CDR3: TGCGCCAGCAGCCACCCGCCCCCGGGGAGGGGGGAAGGAACAAATCAGCCCCAGCATTTT.

The chain couples TRBV25-1 to TRBJ1-1; D remains unclear. CDR3 length equals 14 residues. Trimming removed 8 bases at V and 2 bases at J, with 15 bases between. CDR1 MGHDK and CDR2 SYGVNS come from the germline V gene. The CDR3 nucleotides are TGTGCCAGCGTAGACCCGAGGATTAACACTGAAGCTTTCTTT. Its protein is CASVDPRINTEAFF.

The gene calls are TRBV5-1 and TRBJ1-6; 7 nucleotides line up with TRBD1. CDR3 length: 14 amino acids. Germline CDR1 SGHRS, CDR2 YFSETQ. Unmatched junction bases numbered 7, after V lost 7 bases and J lost 6 bases. For the CDR3, the DNA is TGCGCCAGCTCAACAGGGGAGGTTAATTCACCCCTCCACTTT. This gives the protein CASSTGEVNSPLHF.

The chain recombines TRBV6-1 with TRBJ1-2, with a possible D match to TRBD1 (6 bases). V gave up 0 bases and J gave up 3 bases, with 20 bases separating them. Germline CDR1 reads MNHNS; CDR2 reads SASEGT. This CDR3 comprises 18 residues. CDR3: CASSEASPGQRWDYGYTF. The DNA for the CDR3 is TGTGCCAGCAGTGAAGCTTCGCCGGGACAAAGGTGGGACTATGGCTACACCTTC.

CDR3 DNA: TGTGCCAGCAGCTTAGAGGGTGTAGAGACCCAGTACTTC. Protein product: CASSLEGVETQYF. The gene calls are TRBV5-5 and TRBJ2-5, with D perhaps TRBD2 (5 bases). The V end was cut by 2 bases, the J end by 4 bases, with 9 bases between. The CDR3 has 13 amino acids. The germline CDR1 and CDR2 sequences are SGHKS and YYEKEE (reference sequence). The full variable domain, in which reference TRBV5-5 and TRBJ2-5 provide the parts outside the CDR3, is DAGVTQSPTHLIKTRGQQVTLRCSPISGHKSVSWYQQVLGQGPQFIFQYYEKEERGRGNFPDRFSARQFPNYSSELNVNALLLGDSALYLCASSLEGVETQYFGPGTRLLVL.

This clone has only one observation. The chain joins TRBV3-1 (or the pseudogene TRBV3-2) to TRBJ1-6; D is possibly TRBD1 (5 bases). Trimming took off 6 bases at V and 6 bases at J, with 9 bases between the two ends. The CDR3 is 13 residues long. CDR1 is LGHDT and CDR2 is YNNKEL in the germline V gene (reference sequence). The chain's CDR3 is CASRPTGNSPLHF. CDR3 sequence (DNA): TGTGCCAGCAGGCCAACAGGTAATTCACCCCTCCACTTT.

V usage is TRBV23-1 and J usage is TRBJ2-5; maybe TRBD1 (6 bases). TRBV23-1 qualifies as an ORF whose function is uncertain. This CDR3 region has 14 residues. The ends were cut back, 8 bases at V and 1 base at J, with 14 bases in the middle. The CDR3 here is CASFPLDSQETQYF. The CDR3, as DNA: TGCGCCAGCTTCCCTTTGGACAGCCAAGAGACCCAGTACTTC.

CDR3 in amino acids: CASTPTGTSGWFF. The CDR3 DNA is TGTGCCAGCACCCCTACGGGGACTAGCGGTTGGTTCTTC. The chain carries TRBV12-3 or TRBV12-4 and TRBJ2-1; 11 positions match TRBD2. The V gene end was trimmed by 7 bases and the J gene end by 15 bases; junction bases not matched to a gene: 11. The CDR3 spans 13 residues.

The chain combines TRBV10-3 with TRBJ1-6; D is uncertain. V lost 5 bases and J lost 7, with 9 bases in between. The CDR3 is made up of 13 amino acids. Germline lookup yields CDR1 ENHRY and CDR2 SYGVKD. The CDR3 sequence: CAISPTENSPLHF. Here the CDR3 DNA reads TGTGCCATCAGTCCTACCGAAAATTCACCCCTCCACTTT.

J is TRBJ2-7 and V is TRBV3-1 (or the pseudogene TRBV3-2), with D unresolved. Germline lookup yields CDR1 LGHDT and CDR2 YNNKEL (reference sequence). V lost 1 base and J lost 3, with 10 bases in between. CDR3 size: 14 residues. The DNA for the CDR3 is TGTGCCAGCAGCCAAGTCACAGCCAACTACGAGCAGTACTTC. Translated: CASSQVTANYEQYF.

The chain joins TRBV2 to TRBJ2-3; tentative D call: TRBD2 (6 bases). The germline V gene encodes CDR1 SNHLY and CDR2 FYNNEI. The CDR3 extends over 14 amino acids. Trimming took off 7 bases at V and 0 bases at J, with 11 bases between the two ends. The CDR3 region has the DNA TGTGCCAGCAAGGGAGGAACTAGCACAGATACGCAGTATTTT. Translating gives CASKGGTSTDTQYF.

Only a few counts were recorded for this clone. V usage is TRBV7-9 and J usage is TRBJ1-3, with D unclear. There are 13 residues in the CDR3. V was trimmed by 5 bases and J by 1 base, leaving 6 bases between them. CDR1 SEHNR and CDR2 FQNEAQ come from the germline V gene (reference sequence). CDR3 amino acids: CASSPGSGNTIYF. For the CDR3, the DNA is TGTGCCAGCAGCCCGGGATCTGGAAACACCATATATTTT. Based on the CDR3 plus reference TRBV7-9 and TRBJ1-3, the full variable domain is DTGVSQNPRHKITKRGQNVTFRCDPISEHNRLYWYRQTLGQGPEFLTYFQNEAQLEKSRLLSDRFSAERPKGSFSTLEIQRTEQGDSAMYLCASSPGSGNTIYFGEGSWLTVV.

The chain is built from TRBV2 and TRBJ2-7, with 9 nucleotides matching TRBD1. The CDR3 runs 16 residues. V lost 5 bases, J lost 7 bases, and 15 bases stayed unmatched. Germline V gene lookup returns CDR1 SNHLY and CDR2 FYNNEI. The CDR3 sequence is CASSSSTGGPSTEQYF. CDR3 sequence (DNA): TGTGCCAGCAGTTCTAGTACAGGGGGCCCCTCTACGGAGCAGTACTTC.

J is TRBJ2-3 and V is TRBV5-1; D is possibly TRBD2 (7 bases). The CDR3 covers 15 residues. Germline lookup yields CDR1 SGHRS and CDR2 YFSETQ. With 4 bases removed from V and 4 bases from J, the gap between germline ends came to 16 bases. CDR3 residues: CASSQGTIRADTQYF. Here the CDR3 DNA reads TGCGCCAGCAGCCAGGGGACTATCCGGGCAGATACGCAGTATTTT.

The count of this clone is one. The chain couples TRBV11-2 to TRBJ2-7, with 10 bases identical to TRBD1. The CDR3 runs to 14 residues. Looked up from germline, CDR1 is SGHAT and CDR2 is FQNNGV. V gave up 5 bases and J gave up 2 bases; unmatched junction bases: 3. The CDR3 bases are TGTGCCAGCAGCGTGGGACAGGGGCCCTACGAGCAGTACTTC. Its protein product is CASSVGQGPYEQYF.

This clone was recorded only once. This chain links TRBV2 with TRBJ1-2; D is unclear. Germline V gene sequence: CDR1 SNHLY, CDR2 FYNNEI. V lost 3 bases and J 2 bases, leaving 4 bases between the germline ends. The CDR3 contains 12 residues. The CDR3 DNA reads as TGTGCCAGCAGTGACAGGAACTATGGCTACACCTTC. It specifies CASSDRNYGYTF.

The chain has TRBV5-1 and TRBJ2-2; possibly TRBD1 for D (6 bases). The CDR3 totals 16 residues. The germline gives CDR1 SGHRS, CDR2 YFSETQ. V was pared by 4 bases and J by 0 bases, with 13 bases between. The CDR3 spells CASSPGTFANTGELFF. The CDR3, as DNA: TGCGCCAGCAGCCCCGGGACATTCGCGAACACCGGGGAGCTGTTTTTT.

J is TRBJ2-3 and V is TRBV6-6, with TRBD2 identical over 14 bases. Unmatched junction bases numbered 8, after V lost 5 bases and J lost 1 base. CDR1 and CDR2 (germline): MNHNY, SVGAGI (reference sequence). CDR3 length equals 18 residues. The CDR3 nucleotides read TGTGCCAGCAGTCTGGGGCCGGGACTAGCGGGGGGCACAGATACGCAGTATTTT. Residues: CASSLGPGLAGGTDTQYF.

V and J are TRBV12-3 or TRBV12-4 and TRBJ2-1; D is possibly TRBD1 (5 bases). V lost 7 bases to trimming and J lost 6 bases, with 10 bases between them. The CDR3 is 12 residues long. The CDR3 coding sequence is TGTGCCAGCACTTTCAGGGCCAATGAGCAGTTCTTC. It specifies CASTFRANEQFF.

This clone appeared a few times. The gene calls are TRBV10-3 and TRBJ1-2, with TRBD1 matching 9 bases. V lost 4 bases to trimming and J lost 2 bases; unmatched junction nucleotides: 2. CDR1 is ENHRY, CDR2 SYGVKD, per germline. This CDR3 has 14 amino acids. CDR3 loop: CAISGTGENYGYTF. The CDR3, as DNA: TGTGCCATCAGTGGGACAGGGGAGAACTATGGCTACACCTTC.

The V and J genes are TRBV7-3 and TRBJ1-2, with no clear D. Deletions cut 4 bases from V and 3 bases from J, with 9 bases between. The CDR3 covers 13 residues. CDR1 and CDR2 from the germline V gene are SGHTA and FQGTGA. The CDR3 spells CASSSEGYYGYTF. The DNA of the CDR3 is TGTGCCAGCAGCTCCGAGGGATACTATGGCTACACCTTC.

This clone was detected once. V is TRBV18 and J is TRBJ1-2; D unresolved. CDR1 and CDR2 (germline): KGHSH, LQKENI. This CDR3 region has 13 residues. The V end lost 6 bases, the J end lost 6 bases, and 14 bases lay between the germline ends. CDR3 sequence (DNA): TGTGCCAGCTCCCCGGCGGAGGCGAATGGCTACACCTTC. The encoded protein is CASSPAEANGYTF.

The V call is TRBV18, the J call TRBJ1-3, with D hard to call. The CDR3 is made up of 14 amino acids. The V end was cut by 4 bases, the J end by 2 bases, with 9 bases between. Germline values: CDR1 KGHSH, CDR2 LQKENI. DNA of the CDR3: TGTGCCAGCTCACTCGACCAGGCTGGAAACACCATATATTTT. It codes for CASSLDQAGNTIYF.

The V and J genes are TRBV4-1 and TRBJ1-6; D might be TRBD1 (6 bases). Trimming took 4 bases from V and 8 from J, leaving 18 bases between them. This CDR3 comprises 16 residues. Germline CDR1 reads MGHRA; CDR2 reads YSYEKL. CDR3 sequence reads: CASSLARDTTYSPLHF. The CDR3 DNA sequence: TGCGCCAGCAGCCTCGCCCGGGACACGACTTATTCACCCCTCCACTTT.

This chain joins TRBV19 and TRBJ1-1; TRBD1 might be the D (5 bases). V was shortened by 4 bases and J by 4 bases, with 19 bases between the two germline ends. In germline, CDR1 is LNHDA, CDR2 SQIVND (reference sequence). The CDR3 contains 16 residues. CDR3 bases: TGTGCCAGTAGTACGCGGGGACGTCGGCGGGGCACTGAAGCTTTCTTT. Amino acid sequence: CASSTRGRRRGTEAFF.